The 15 T cell receptor beta chains below were found in one sample sequenced in a study of T cells after somatic rescue of genetic block (dated by TCRdb to about 2020). The library relied on the immunoSEQ multiplex PCR assay. Not all clones reach the TCRdb copy of this immuneACCESS table, which keeps in-frame sequences only. Checked studies attribute under half of the gap to unresolved V genes and leave the rest unexplained. The sample profile shows roughly 11,000 clones; 70% to 75% of them were found once. About 12% of the sample is taken by the ten largest. The sequenced sample was peripheral blood mononuclear cells (PBMCs). Receptors originate from a boy younger than 18.

V usage is TRBV18 and J usage is TRBJ1-5; the match to TRBD1 covers 7 bases. Germline CDR1 and CDR2: KGHSH and LQKENI. Germline trimming cut 3 bases from V and 6 bases from J; bases unmatched to any gene: 8. The CDR3 runs 15 residues. The CDR3 protein is CASSPGRGQGQPQHF. In DNA form, the CDR3 reads TGTGCCAGCTCACCGGGTAGGGGGCAGGGTCAGCCCCAGCATTTT.

This chain joins TRBV11-1 and TRBJ2-5, with unresolved D. The germline gives CDR1 SGHAT, CDR2 FQDESV (reference sequence). Trimming pared 3 bases from V and 1 base from J, leaving 6 bases between. The CDR3 spans 13 residues. The CDR3 loop is CASSLGLQETQYF. In DNA, the CDR3 is TGTGCCAGCAGCTTGGGTCTCCAAGAGACCCAGTACTTC.

This clone appeared a single time. The rearrangement links TRBV7-9 to TRBJ1-2, with a tentative D call TRBD1 (5 bases). The germline V and J ends were trimmed by 5 bases and 3 bases, with 16 bases remaining between them. Per the germline V gene, CDR1 is SEHNR and CDR2 is FQNEAQ (reference sequence). The CDR3 consists of 15 residues. CDR3 protein: CASSQARQTDYGYTF. The CDR3 DNA reads as TGTGCCAGCAGCCAAGCTCGACAGACAGACTATGGCTACACCTTC.

This clone was found a few times. V and J are TRBV6-5 and TRBJ2-3, with 7 nucleotides matching TRBD2. CDR1 is MNHEY and CDR2 is SVGAGI in the germline V gene. This CDR3 is 15 amino acids long. Trimming cost V 7 bases and J 0 bases; bases outside gene matches: 7. The CDR3 DNA is TGTGCCAGCACCCCATGGGGGGGGAGCACAGATACGCAGTATTTT. It specifies CASTPWGGSTDTQYF.

CDR3 bases: TGTGCCTGGAGTGTACTGGGACTAGCGGGAGGGGAGGAGCAGTTCTTC. Translation gives CAWSVLGLAGGEEQFF. The chain uses TRBV30 and TRBJ2-1; 16 bases align to TRBD2. V dropped 0 bases and J dropped 10; count of bases not matched to a gene: 6. From germline, CDR1 is GTSNPN and CDR2 SVGIG (reference sequence). There are 16 residues in the CDR3. The full variable domain, in which reference TRBV30 and TRBJ2-1 provide the parts outside the CDR3, is SQTIHQWPATLVQPVGSPLSLECTVEGTSNPNLYWYRQAAGRGLQLLFYSVGIGQISSEVPQNLSASRPQDRQFILSSKKLLLSDSGFYLCAWSVLGLAGGEEQFFGPGTRLTVL.

The rearrangement uses TRBV19 and TRBJ2-1; D gene unclear. CDR1 and CDR2 (germline): LNHDA, SQIVND (reference sequence). Trimming pared 3 bases from V and 7 bases from J, leaving 10 bases between. The CDR3 extends over 13 amino acids. The DNA of the CDR3 is TGTGCCAGTAGTATGATTGGCTGGAATGAGCAGTTCTTC. Protein sequence: CASSMIGWNEQFF.

The chain carries TRBV11-2 and TRBJ2-1; perhaps D is TRBD1 or TRBD2 (5 bases each). The germline V and J ends were trimmed by 2 bases and 6 bases, with 17 bases remaining between them. Per the germline V gene, CDR1 is SGHAT and CDR2 is FQNNGV. The CDR3 loop spans 16 amino acids. CDR3 residues: CASSLLWDLKVNEQFF. The CDR3 DNA is TGTGCCAGCAGCTTATTATGGGACCTTAAGGTCAATGAGCAGTTCTTC.

The rearrangement links TRBV30 to TRBJ1-2, with TRBD1 identical over 8 bases. Germline V gene data show CDR1 as GTSNPN and CDR2 as SVGIG (reference sequence). The CDR3 sequence is 16 residues long. With V trimmed by 5 bases and J by 0 bases, 11 bases remained unmatched. This CDR3 reads CAWSERQGLPNYGYTF. The CDR3 bases are TGTGCCTGGTCTGAAAGACAGGGGCTCCCTAACTATGGCTACACCTTC. The full variable domain, rest sourced from reference TRBV30 and TRBJ1-2, is SQTIHQWPATLVQPVGSPLSLECTVEGTSNPNLYWYRQAAGRGLQLLFYSVGIGQISSEVPQNLSASRPQDRQFILSSKKLLLSDSGFYLCAWSERQGLPNYGYTFGSGTRLTVV.

V gene TRBV30 combines with J gene TRBJ2-5, with D perhaps matching TRBD1 (5 bases). The V end lost 4 bases, the J end lost 1 base, and 10 bases lay between the germline ends. This CDR3 region has 13 residues. Germline CDR1 and CDR2: GTSNPN and SVGIG (reference sequence). The CDR3 nucleotides are TGTGCCTGGACTGGACAACTCCAAGAGACCCAGTACTTC. As protein: CAWTGQLQETQYF.

This clone turned up a few times. This chain links TRBV19 with TRBJ2-1; D gene uncertain. The germline V gene encodes CDR1 LNHDA and CDR2 SQIVND (reference sequence). The CDR3 has 16 residues. Trimming left V 0 bases short and J 5 bases short, with 14 bases between. CDR3 DNA: TGTGCCAGTAGTATAGATCCCCTCCTGGGAAACAATGAGCAGTTCTTC. Translation gives CASSIDPLLGNNEQFF.

The gene calls are TRBV30 and TRBJ2-7; TRBD2 agrees at 9 bases. The germline gives CDR1 GTSNPN, CDR2 SVGIG (reference sequence). The length of the CDR3 is 20 residues. V was clipped by 4 bases and J by 0 bases; unmatched bases: 22. This chain's CDR3 is CAWTLKGGESGRISSYEQYF. The CDR3 DNA reads as TGTGCCTGGACCCTAAAGGGGGGGGAAAGCGGGAGGATAAGCTCCTACGAGCAGTACTTC.

This clone appeared once. The rearrangement links TRBV21-1 to TRBJ2-5; TRBD1 is the table's D call and was not checked against the DNA. TRBV21-1 corresponds to a pseudogene. The length of the CDR3 is 16 residues. CDR3 in amino acids: CASSRNRGERVETQYF. The CDR3 coding sequence is TGTGCCAGCAGCAGAAACAGGGGGGAAAGGGTGGAGACCCAGTACTTC.

This rearrangement joins TRBV5-1 to TRBJ1-1; D is possibly TRBD1 (6 bases). The germline CDR1 and CDR2 sequences are SGHRS and YFSETQ. The CDR3 sequence is 18 residues long. The V end lost 0 bases, the J end lost 0 bases, and 18 bases lay between the germline ends. CDR3 amino acids: CASSLGRGTGTLNTEAFF. The CDR3 region has the DNA TGCGCCAGCAGCTTGGGCCGCGGTACAGGGACTTTGAACACTGAAGCTTTCTTT.

There are a few counts of this clone. V gene TRBV5-1 combines with J gene TRBJ2-1; 9 bases fit TRBD1. J gave up 6 bases and V 4 bases, and 11 bases lay outside the gene matches. This CDR3 spans 16 amino acids. Germline V gives CDR1 SGHRS, CDR2 YFSETQ. DNA for the CDR3: TGCGCCAGCAGCCACCGGACCGGGACAGGGTCCAATGAGCAGTTCTTC. This gives the protein CASSHRTGTGSNEQFF.

The CDR3 DNA is TGTGCCAGCAGTTCAACAGGGTTGAACACTGAAGCTTTCTTT. This encodes CASSSTGLNTEAFF. This sequence joins TRBV6-6 and TRBJ1-1; a weak D match, TRBD1 (6 bases). Trimming shortened V by 4 bases and J by 0 bases, and 9 bases separated the two germline ends. There are 14 residues in the CDR3. CDR1 is MNHNY, CDR2 SVGAGI, per germline (reference sequence).